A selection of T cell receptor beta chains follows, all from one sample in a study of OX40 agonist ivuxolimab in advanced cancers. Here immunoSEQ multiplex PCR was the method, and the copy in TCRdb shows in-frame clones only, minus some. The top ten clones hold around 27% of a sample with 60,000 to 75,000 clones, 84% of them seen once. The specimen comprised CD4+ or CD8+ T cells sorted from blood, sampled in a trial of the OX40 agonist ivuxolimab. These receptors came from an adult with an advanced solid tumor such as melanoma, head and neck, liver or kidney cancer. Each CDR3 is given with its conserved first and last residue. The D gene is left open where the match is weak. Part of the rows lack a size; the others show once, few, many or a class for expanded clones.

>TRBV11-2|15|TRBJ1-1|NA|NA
CASSLVGGAGTEAFF
TGTGCCAGCAGCTTAGTCGGGGGGGCAGGCACTGAAGCTTTCTTT
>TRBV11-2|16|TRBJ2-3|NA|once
CASSSGSSPREDTQYF
TGTGCCAGCAGCTCCGGGTCCTCCCCTCGGGAAGATACGCAGTATTTT
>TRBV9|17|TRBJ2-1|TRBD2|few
CASSVATSGGAEEEQFF
TGTGCCAGCAGCGTAGCTACCAGCGGGGGGGCTGAAGAGGAGCAGTTCTTC
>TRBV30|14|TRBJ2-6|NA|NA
CAWGPTGRANVLTF
TGTGCCTGGGGACCCACTGGGAGGGCCAACGTCCTGACTTTC
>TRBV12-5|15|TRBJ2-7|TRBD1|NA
CASGPWTGGLYEQYF
TGTGCTAGTGGTCCATGGACAGGGGGGTTGTACGAGCAGTACTTC
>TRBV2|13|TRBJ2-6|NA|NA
CASKGTGANVLTF
TGTGCCAGCAAGGGAACCGGGGCCAACGTCCTGACTTTC
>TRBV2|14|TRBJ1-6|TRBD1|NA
CASSVGQGNSPLHF
TGTGCCAGCAGTGTCGGACAGGGGAATTCACCCCTCCACTTT
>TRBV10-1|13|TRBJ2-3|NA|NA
CASSPTSFGTQYF
TGCGCCAGCAGTCCTACTAGTTTTGGTACGCAGTATTTT
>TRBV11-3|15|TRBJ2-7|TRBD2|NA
CASSLSGGPSYEQYF
TGTGCCAGCAGCTTATCGGGGGGGCCCTCCTACGAGCAGTACTTC
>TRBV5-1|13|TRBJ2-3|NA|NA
CASSSQGTDTQYF
TGCGCCAGCAGCTCCCAGGGCACAGATACGCAGTATTTT
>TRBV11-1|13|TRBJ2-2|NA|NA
CASSKRGSGELFF
TGTGCCAGCAGTAAAAGGGGCTCCGGGGAGCTGTTTTTT
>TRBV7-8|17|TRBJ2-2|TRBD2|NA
CASSLAPSGSKVGELFF
TGTGCCAGCAGCTTAGCGCCTAGCGGGAGTAAGGTCGGGGAGCTGTTTTTT
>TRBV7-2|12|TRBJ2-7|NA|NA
CASSFNQGEQYF
TGTGCCAGCAGCTTCAACCAGGGGGAGCAGTACTTC
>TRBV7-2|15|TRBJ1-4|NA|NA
CASSLGNSRGEKLFF
TGTGCCAGCAGCTTAGGAAACAGCCGAGGGGAAAAACTGTTTTTT
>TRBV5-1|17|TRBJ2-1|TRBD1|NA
CASSLQPGQGAVDEQFF
TGCGCCAGCAGCTTGCAACCGGGACAGGGGGCGGTCGATGAGCAGTTCTTC
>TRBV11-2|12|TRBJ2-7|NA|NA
CAVQSRGWEQYF
TGTGCTGTACAGTCCCGGGGTTGGGAGCAGTACTTC
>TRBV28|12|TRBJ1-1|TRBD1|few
CASKGQVTEAFF
TGTGCCAGCAAAGGACAGGTCACTGAAGCTTTCTTT
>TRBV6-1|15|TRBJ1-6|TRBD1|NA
CASSEPGQGFSPLHF
TGTGCCAGCAGTGAACCGGGACAGGGCTTTTCACCCCTCCACTTT
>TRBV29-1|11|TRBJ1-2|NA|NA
CSGGTNYGYTF
TGCAGTGGGGGGACTAACTATGGCTACACCTTC
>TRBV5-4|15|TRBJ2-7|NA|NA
CASSSPRQDSYEQYF
TGTGCCAGCAGCTCCCCGAGACAGGACTCCTACGAGCAGTACTTC
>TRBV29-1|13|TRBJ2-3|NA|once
CSVGGAGTDTQYF
TGCAGCGTTGGGGGGGCTGGCACAGATACGCAGTATTTT
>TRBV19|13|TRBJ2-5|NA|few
CASSIQDGETQYF
TGTGCCAGTAGTATTCAGGACGGAGAGACCCAGTACTTC
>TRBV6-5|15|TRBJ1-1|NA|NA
CASSSRLTLKPEAFF
TGTGCCAGCAGTTCACGACTGACGCTTAAACCTGAAGCTTTCTTT
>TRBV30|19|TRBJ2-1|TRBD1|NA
CAWKALGKSGTGARNEQFF
TGTGCCTGGAAAGCCTTAGGGAAATCCGGGACAGGGGCTCGGAATGAGCAGTTCTTC
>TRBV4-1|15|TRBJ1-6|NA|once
CASSQDGIVNSPLHF
TGCGCCAGCAGCCAAGATGGGATCGTTAATTCACCCCTCCACTTT
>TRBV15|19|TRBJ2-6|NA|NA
CATSRDGGLGRSGANVLTF
TGTGCCACCAGCAGAGATGGGGGTTTGGGCCGCTCTGGGGCCAACGTCCTGACTTTC
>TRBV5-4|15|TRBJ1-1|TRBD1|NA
CASSFPGQGFTEAFF
TGTGCCAGCAGCTTCCCGGGACAGGGGTTCACTGAAGCTTTCTTT
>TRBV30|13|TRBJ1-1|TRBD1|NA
CAWSEGTGGVAFF
TGTGCCTGGAGTGAGGGGACAGGGGGGGTAGCTTTCTTT
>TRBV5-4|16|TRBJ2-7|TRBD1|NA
CASSLRATGGIDEQYF
TGTGCCAGCAGCTTGCGAGCGACAGGGGGCATCGACGAGCAGTACTTC
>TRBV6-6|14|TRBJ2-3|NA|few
CASSYSGTPDTQYF
TGTGCCAGCAGTTACTCCGGGACTCCGGATACGCAGTATTTT
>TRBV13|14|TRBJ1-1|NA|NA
CASSSTTVNTEAFF
TGTGCCAGCAGCTCCACGACGGTGAACACTGAAGCTTTCTTT
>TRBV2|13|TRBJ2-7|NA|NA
CASSEAPTYEQYF
TGTGCCAGCAGTGAAGCCCCTACCTACGAGCAGTACTTC
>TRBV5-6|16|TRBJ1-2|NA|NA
CASSLASWQGRGGYTF
TGTGCCAGCAGCTTGGCCTCCTGGCAGGGCAGAGGCGGCTACACCTTC
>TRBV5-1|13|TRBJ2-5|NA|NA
CASSLYARETQYF
TGCGCCAGCAGCTTATACGCTAGAGAGACCCAGTACTTC
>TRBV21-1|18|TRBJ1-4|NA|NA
CASSRLRGARSTNEKLFF
TGTGCCAGCAGTCGCCTAAGGGGGGCGCGGTCAACTAATGAAAAACTGTTTTTT
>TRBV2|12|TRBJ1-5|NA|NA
CASSEGNQPQHF
TGTGCCAGCAGTGAGGGCAATCAGCCCCAGCATTTT
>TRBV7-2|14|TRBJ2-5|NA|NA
CASSLEGLQETQYF
TGTGCCAGCAGCTTAGAGGGCTTGCAAGAGACCCAGTACTTC
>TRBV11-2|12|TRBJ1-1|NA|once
CASSLLSTEAFF
TGTGCCAGCAGCTTACTTAGCACTGAAGCTTTCTTT
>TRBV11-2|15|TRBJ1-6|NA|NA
CASSLDRGVLSPLHF
TGTGCCAGCAGCTTAGATCGGGGCGTCCTTTCACCCCTCCACTTT
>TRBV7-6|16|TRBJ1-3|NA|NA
CASSPGPGFSGNTIYF
TGTGCCAGCAGCCCCGGGCCGGGATTCTCTGGAAACACCATATATTTT
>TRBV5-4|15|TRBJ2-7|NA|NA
CASSLAPRGNYEQYF
TGTGCCAGCAGCTTGGCGCCGCGCGGAAATTACGAGCAGTACTTC
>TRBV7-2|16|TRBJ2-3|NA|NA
CASSLWRGGGTDTQYF
TGTGCCAGCAGCTTGTGGCGAGGGGGGGGCACAGATACGCAGTATTTT
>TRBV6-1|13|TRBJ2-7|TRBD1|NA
CASRWDRVYEQYF
TGTGCCAGCAGATGGGACAGGGTCTACGAGCAGTACTTC
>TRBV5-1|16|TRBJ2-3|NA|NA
CASSLGARSLWDTQYF
TGCGCCAGCAGCTTGGGGGCCAGGTCCCTTTGGGATACGCAGTATTTT
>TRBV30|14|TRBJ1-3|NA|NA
CAWSQTGSGNTIYF
TGTGCCTGGAGTCAAACGGGGTCTGGAAACACCATATATTTT
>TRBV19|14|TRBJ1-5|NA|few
CASTRSGGNQPQHF
TGTGCCAGTACCCGATCCGGAGGCAATCAGCCCCAGCATTTT
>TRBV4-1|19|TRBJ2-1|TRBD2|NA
CASSPTSGRAYYAYNEQFF
TGCGCCAGCAGCCCGACTAGCGGGAGGGCCTATTACGCGTACAATGAGCAGTTCTTC
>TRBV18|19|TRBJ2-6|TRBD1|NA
CASSPMGTRGLSGANVLTF
TGTGCCAGCTCACCGATGGGGACAAGGGGGCTCTCTGGGGCCAACGTCCTGACTTTC
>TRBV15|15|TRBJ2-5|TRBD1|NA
CATSRDPGQQETQYF
TGTGCCACCAGCAGAGATCCGGGACAGCAAGAGACCCAGTACTTC
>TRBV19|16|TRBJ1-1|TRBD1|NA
CASSQTGGRLWAEAFF
TGTGCCAGTAGCCAGACAGGGGGCAGGTTGTGGGCTGAAGCTTTCTTT